This T cell receptor (beta chain) was identified during a study of PD-L1 blockade in urothelial cancer. Study-wide context: Patients previously received 0 to 3 chemotherapy regimens.

Time point meaning: pretreatment peripheral blood. Study findings and constraints: Stronger expansion of tumor-associated clones in blood at 3 weeks distinguished durable-benefit patients.

Clones were read by immunoSEQ multiplex PCR, and TCRdb kept only the in-frame ones, dropping some. The table records about 87,000 clones, 80% to 85% of them present only once. This CDR3 has 14 residues. Germline lookup yields CDR1 MNHNY and CDR2 SVGAGI (reference sequence). V was trimmed by 2 bases and J by 1 base, leaving 8 bases between them. On this clone itself: What it recognizes is unknown.

This chain joins TRBV6-6 and TRBJ1-1; a weak D match, TRBD1 (6 bases). The sample here was PBMCs, taken around atezolizumab (anti-PD-L1) treatment. This TCR derives from a man in his fifties or sixties with urothelial cancer. CDR3 sequence (DNA): TGTGCCAGCAGTTACCCGGGACAGAACACTGAAGCTTTCTTT. This codes for CASSYPGQNTEAFF.